The 9 T cell receptor beta chains presented below share a single source sample, sequenced in a study of OX40 agonist ivuxolimab in advanced cancers. Clones were read by immunoSEQ multiplex PCR, and TCRdb kept only the in-frame ones, dropping some. The data hold approximately 91,000 clones, with 87% observed a single time. The sequenced sample was CD4+ or CD8+ T cells sorted from blood, obtained in a trial of the OX40 agonist ivuxolimab. Receptor source: an adult with an advanced solid tumor such as melanoma, head and neck, liver or kidney cancer.

The CDR3 protein is CASSLFPGGNTDTQYF. DNA of the CDR3: TGTGCCAGCAGTTTATTCCCCGGGGGCAACACAGATACGCAGTATTTT. V is TRBV27 and J is TRBJ2-3; D may correspond to TRBD1 or TRBD2 (6 bases each). CDR3 length: 16 residues. V was shortened by 1 base and J by 2 bases, with 13 bases between the two germline ends. Looked up from germline, CDR1 is MNHEY and CDR2 is SMNVEV (reference sequence).

The rearrangement uses TRBV19 and TRBJ2-1; 11 bases line up with TRBD2. The CDR3 has 16 amino acids. The junction had 6 bases not matched to a gene; V was cut back by 1 base and J by 7 bases. Germline lookup yields CDR1 LNHDA and CDR2 SQIVND (reference sequence). In DNA form, the CDR3 reads TGTGCCAGTAGTATAGTTTTGACTAGCGGGATAAATGAGCAGTTCTTC. It translates to CASSIVLTSGINEQFF.

The J gene is TRBJ2-1, the V gene TRBV5-4; 11 bases map to TRBD2. Unmatched junction bases numbered 12, after V lost 4 bases and J lost 12 bases. CDR1 and CDR2 from the germline V gene are SGHNT and YYREEE (reference sequence). CDR3 length: 15 residues. CDR3 coding DNA: TGTGCCAGCAGCCACGCGGGGACTAGCGGTTTTGGGCAGTTCTTC. Its protein is CASSHAGTSGFGQFF.

The chain is built from TRBV14 and TRBJ1-1; unclear D gene. V was trimmed by 0 bases and J by 4 bases, leaving 15 bases between them. The CDR3 length is 16 residues. Germline-derived CDR1 and CDR2 are SGHDN and FVKESK. CDR3 protein: CASSQEKSGGATEAFF. The CDR3 DNA reads TGTGCCAGCAGCCAAGAAAAGTCAGGCGGTGCCACTGAAGCTTTCTTT. Full variable domain (rest looked up from reference TRBV14 and TRBJ1-1): EAGVTQFPSHSVIEKGQTVTLRCDPISGHDNLYWYRRVMGKEIKFLLHFVKESKQDESGMPNNRFLAERTGGTYSTLKVQPAELEDSGVYFCASSQEKSGGATEAFFGQGTRLTVV.

This chain joins TRBV11-3 and TRBJ1-2; D is ambiguous. Germline CDR1 is SGHNT and CDR2 is YENEEA. There are 15 residues in the CDR3. Trimming stripped 5 bases from V and 4 bases from J, with 17 bases between. DNA of the CDR3: TGTGCCAGCAGCCCCCGAGGCACTTGGGCCTATGGCTACACCTTC. Amino acid sequence: CASSPRGTWAYGYTF.

The sample holds a few counts of this clone. This sequence joins TRBV7-2 and TRBJ2-5; unclear D gene. The CDR3 contains 11 residues. Between the trimmed V and J ends, which lost 5 bases and 3 bases, there was a span of 4 bases. In germline, CDR1 is SGHTA, CDR2 FQGNSA. Here the CDR3 DNA reads TGTGCCAGCAGCCGAAAAGAGACCCAGTACTTC. Translated: CASSRKETQYF.

A note on this clone: The identical CDR3 is also encoded by other nucleotide sequences in the sample. The chain joins TRBV7-2 to TRBJ2-3; D is unresolved. V lost 3 bases and J lost 1, with 8 bases in between. This CDR3 is 14 amino acids long. CDR1 is SGHTA and CDR2 is FQGNSA in the germline V gene. DNA of the CDR3: TGTGCCAGCAGCTTGAACAGCGGCACAGATACGCAGTATTTT. This sequence encodes CASSLNSGTDTQYF.

This clone was detected only a few times. The chain joins TRBV5-1 to TRBJ2-3; the D gene is possibly TRBD1 (6 bases). Trimming removed 0 bases from V and 4 bases from J, with 9 bases in between. The CDR3 totals 14 residues. In germline, CDR1 is SGHRS, CDR2 YFSETQ. The CDR3 nucleotides read TGCGCCAGCAGCTTGGCAGGGGTAGCAGATACGCAGTATTTT. Amino acid sequence: CASSLAGVADTQYF.

This sequence joins TRBV9 and TRBJ2-7, with D unclear. The germline V gene encodes CDR1 SGDLS and CDR2 YYNGEE. Trimming took off 4 bases at V and 1 base at J, with 15 bases between the two ends. CDR3 size: 15 residues. The CDR3 sequence: CASSPLADMSYEQYF. The CDR3 DNA is TGTGCCAGCAGCCCGCTCGCGGATATGTCCTACGAGCAGTACTTC.